The 21 T cell receptor beta chains below come from one sample, sequenced in a study of identical twins. TCRdb passed the 5' RACE reads through MiXCR, listing each CDR3 protein once. The sample lists about 500,000 distinct CDR3 sequences, roughly an eighth occurring once. These data are also associated with another study on yellow fever vaccine responses in identical twins.

Sequenced input: CD4+ T cells sorted from blood. Every receptor here comes from a young woman in good health.

This clonotype was detected only a few times. The V gene is TRBV6-1, the J gene TRBJ2-2; D unresolved. This CDR3 is built from 12 residues. V gave up 8 bases and J gave up 6 bases, with 10 bases separating them. The germline CDR1 and CDR2 sequences are MNHNS and SASEGT. The CDR3 nucleotides are TGTGCCAGCGTCGGTAGGGCCGGGGAGCTGTTTTTT. It codes for CASVGRAGELFF.

This chain uses TRBV4-3 with TRBJ1-6; no clear D. The CDR3 contains 16 residues. Trimming removed 0 bases from V and 7 bases from J, with 13 bases in between. CDR1 is LGHNA and CDR2 is YSLEER in the germline V gene. In DNA form, the CDR3 reads TGCGCCAGCAGCCAAGATTACCCTCCAGGAAATTCACCCCTCCACTTT. Translating gives CASSQDYPPGNSPLHF.

The chain couples TRBV13 to TRBJ2-7; TRBD1 or TRBD2 may be the D gene (5 bases each). The CDR3 consists of 12 residues. The germline gives CDR1 PRHDT, CDR2 FYEKMQ (reference sequence). The V and J ends lost 1 base and 6 bases respectively, with 7 bases between them. DNA of the CDR3: TGTGCCAGCAGCTTAGCTGGGACCGAGCAGTACTTC. Translation gives CASSLAGTEQYF.

The sample holds a few counts of this clonotype. The CDR3 loop reads CASSFGQFVPEQYF. The CDR3 DNA sequence: TGTGCCAGCAGTTTTGGGCAGTTCGTTCCCGAGCAGTACTTC. This chain links TRBV12-3 or TRBV12-4 with TRBJ2-7; D gene uncertain. The CDR3 spans 14 residues. Trimming left V 3 bases short and J 6 bases short, with 15 bases between.

In its sample, this clonotype was seen a few times. This chain joins TRBV7-9 and TRBJ2-7; 11 bases are shared with TRBD2. Germline V lookup: CDR1 SEHNR, CDR2 FQNEAQ (reference sequence). The CDR3 spans 16 residues. V lost 6 bases, J lost 7 bases, and 14 bases stayed unmatched. The CDR3 DNA sequence: TGTGCCAGCAGTCCTACTAGCGGGAGTTTGAGAGGGGAGCAGTACTTC. Its protein product is CASSPTSGSLRGEQYF. Combining the CDR3 with reference TRBV7-9 and TRBJ2-7 gives the whole variable domain DTGVSQNPRHKITKRGQNVTFRCDPISEHNRLYWYRQTLGQGPEFLTYFQNEAQLEKSRLLSDRFSAERPKGSFSTLEIQRTEQGDSAMYLCASSPTSGSLRGEQYFGPGTRLTVT.

The chain links TRBV6-1 to TRBJ1-2; D is perhaps TRBD1 (5 bases). CDR1 is MNHNS, CDR2 SASEGT, per germline. The CDR3 spans 15 residues. V was pared by 3 bases and J by 3 bases, with 14 bases between. CDR3: CASSERDSSYYGYTF. The CDR3 nucleotides read TGTGCCAGCAGTGAGAGAGACAGTTCTTACTATGGCTACACCTTC.

The chain uses TRBV25-1 and TRBJ2-7, with D uncertain. Between the trimmed V and J ends, which lost 2 bases and 5 bases, there was a span of 4 bases. The CDR3 has 11 amino acids. Germline V gene data show CDR1 as MGHDK and CDR2 as SYGVNS. CDR3 residues: CASSERHEQYF. The CDR3 bases are TGTGCCAGCAGTGAAAGGCACGAGCAGTACTTC.

This clonotype was seen only a few times. The rearrangement uses TRBV9 and TRBJ2-2, with 9 bases matching TRBD1. Unmatched junction bases numbered 7, after V lost 4 bases and J lost 3 bases. CDR1 and CDR2 (germline): SGDLS, YYNGEE. The CDR3 runs to 16 residues. This CDR3 reads CASSRAGTGYTGELFF. In DNA form, the CDR3 reads TGTGCCAGCAGCCGGGCCGGGACAGGGTACACCGGGGAGCTGTTTTTT. The entire variable domain, with the rest obtained from reference TRBV9 and TRBJ2-2, is as follows: DSGVTQTPKHLITATGQRVTLRCSPRSGDLSVYWYQQSLDQGLQFLIQYYNGEERAKGNILERFSAQQFPDLHSELNLSSLELGDSALYFCASSRAGTGYTGELFFGEGSRLTVL.

This clonotype was seen more than once but under ten times. The chain couples TRBV11-1 to TRBJ2-1, with D uncertain. This CDR3 region has 18 residues. Germline assignment: CDR1 SGHAT and CDR2 FQDESV (reference sequence). Trimming left V 2 bases short and J 3 bases short, with 20 bases between. In nucleotides, the CDR3 is TGTGCCAGCAGCTTATCCTTTCTCTGGCGGTGCCTCTACAATGAGCAGTTCTTC. Translated: CASSLSFLWRCLYNEQFF. Full variable domain (remainder filled in from reference TRBV11-1 and TRBJ2-1): EAEVAQSPRYKITEKSQAVAFWCDPISGHATLYWYRQILGQGPELLVQFQDESVVDDSQLPKDRFSAERLKGVDSTLKIQPAELGDSAMYLCASSLSFLWRCLYNEQFFGPGTRLTVL.

This clonotype was observed a few times. The chain carries TRBV13 and TRBJ2-3, with 10 bases lining up with TRBD1. CDR1 PRHDT and CDR2 FYEKMQ come from the germline V gene (reference sequence). J was trimmed by 3 bases and V by 2 bases; bases with no gene match: 5. The CDR3 consists of 16 residues. The CDR3 coding sequence is TGTGCCAGCAGCTTAAGGACAGGGGGTAGGACAGATACGCAGTATTTT. As protein: CASSLRTGGRTDTQYF.

The chain is built from TRBV24-1 and TRBJ2-1; 8 bases are shared with TRBD2. The V segment lost 1 base and the J segment 2 bases; nucleotides outside the gene matches: 3. The CDR3 loop spans 16 amino acids. Germline V gives CDR1 KGHDR, CDR2 SFDVKD. The chain's CDR3 is CATSDLEAGAYNEQFF. In nucleotides, the CDR3 is TGTGCCACCAGTGATTTAGAAGCGGGGGCCTACAATGAGCAGTTCTTC.

This clonotype was counted only a few times. The rearrangement links TRBV10-3 to TRBJ1-3; D uncertain. Per the germline V gene, CDR1 is ENHRY and CDR2 is SYGVKD. The CDR3 has 17 amino acids. V was shortened by 6 bases and J by 2 bases, with 20 bases between the two germline ends. The CDR3, as DNA: TGTGCCATCAGGGATGGTGGACGTCCCGGCACTGGAAACACCATATATTTT. It specifies CAIRDGGRPGTGNTIYF.

There are a few counts of this clonotype. The CDR3 region has the DNA TGTGCCAGCAGTTACTCCCGACTAGCGGGGTTAGCAGATACGCAGTATTTT. This translates into CASSYSRLAGLADTQYF. The rearrangement links TRBV28 to TRBJ2-3, with 11 bases identical to TRBD2. The CDR3 is 17 amino acids. From germline, CDR1 is MDHEN and CDR2 SYDVKM. Trimming removed 4 bases from V and 4 bases from J; junction bases left unmatched: 10.

The chain recombines TRBV18 with TRBJ2-2; no definite D call. CDR1 and CDR2 (germline): KGHSH, LQKENI. The CDR3 has 14 amino acids. Trimming removed 3 bases at V and 5 bases at J, with 10 bases between. CDR3 in amino acids: CASSPTSRTGELFF. In nucleotides, the CDR3 is TGTGCCAGCTCACCGACCAGCCGAACCGGGGAGCTGTTTTTT.

This chain links TRBV4-3 with TRBJ2-7, with TRBD2 matching 8 bases. The germline V gene has CDR1 LGHNA and CDR2 YSLEER. The CDR3 runs 17 residues. J was trimmed by 2 bases and V by 1 base; bases with no gene match: 10. The CDR3 reads CASSQAFTAGVPYEQYF. The CDR3 bases are TGCGCCAGCAGCCAAGCATTTACAGCGGGAGTTCCCTACGAGCAGTACTTC.

V and J are TRBV20-1 and TRBJ2-7; 11 bases fit TRBD2. The junction had 8 bases not matched to a gene; V was cut back by 0 bases and J by 4 bases. Germline V gene lookup returns CDR1 DFQATT and CDR2 SNEGSKA (reference sequence). The CDR3 contains 16 residues. CDR3 region: CSARELRLAGGYEQYF. The CDR3 coding sequence is TGCAGTGCTAGAGAACTGAGGCTAGCGGGAGGATACGAGCAGTACTTC.

Only a few counts were recorded for this clonotype. The chain carries TRBV5-5 and TRBJ1-6; TRBD1 is a possible D gene (5 bases). CDR3 length: 16 residues. Germline V gives CDR1 SGHKS, CDR2 YYEKEE (reference sequence). V was shortened by 4 bases and J by 6 bases, with 17 bases between the two germline ends. CDR3 residues: CASSPRPGGGNSPLHF. The CDR3, as DNA: TGTGCCAGCAGCCCCCGGCCCGGGGGGGGTAATTCACCCCTCCACTTT.

This clonotype was detected only a few times. The chain combines TRBV5-1 with TRBJ1-6; D remains ambiguous. V lost 0 bases and J lost 9, with 16 bases in between. This CDR3 spans 16 amino acids. Looked up from germline, CDR1 is SGHRS and CDR2 is YFSETQ. CDR3 in amino acids: CASSLAPGNVPSPLHF. In nucleotides, the CDR3 is TGCGCCAGCAGCTTGGCACCGGGGAACGTTCCTTCACCCCTCCACTTT.

This clonotype occurred many times. The chain recombines TRBV25-1 with TRBJ2-1, with 9 bases identical to TRBD2. This CDR3 has 15 amino acids. CDR1 and CDR2 from the germline V gene are MGHDK and SYGVNS. Trimming cost V 7 bases and J 6 bases; bases outside gene matches: 10. The CDR3 spells CASKGAGGAINEQFF. The DNA of the CDR3 is TGTGCCAGCAAGGGCGCGGGGGGGGCGATCAATGAGCAGTTCTTC. The full variable domain, rest sourced from reference TRBV25-1 and TRBJ2-1, is EADIYQTPRYLVIGTGKKITLECSQTMGHDKMYWYQQDPGMELHLIHYSYGVNSTEKGDLSSESTVSRIRTEHFPLTLESARPSHTSQYLCASKGAGGAINEQFFGPGTRLTVL.

The gene calls are TRBV3-1 and TRBJ2-3, with 7 bases aligning to TRBD1. The CDR3 has 16 amino acids. Germline V gene data show CDR1 as LGHDT and CDR2 as YNNKEL (reference sequence). The J segment lost 2 bases and the V segment lost 1 base, leaving 6 bases of the junction unmatched. The CDR3: CASSQGTGANTDTQYF. The CDR3 DNA follows: TGTGCCAGCAGCCAAGGTACAGGGGCGAACACAGATACGCAGTATTTT.

This clonotype was counted a few times. The chain uses TRBV12-3 or TRBV12-4 and TRBJ2-3; 7 positions match TRBD1. This CDR3 contains 15 residues. V was clipped by 7 bases and J by 1 base; unmatched bases: 8. CDR3 in DNA: TGTGCCAGCATCGAAAGACAGGGCCGCACAGATACGCAGTATTTT. Translated, it gives CASIERQGRTDTQYF.